One sample yielded the 10 T cell receptor beta chains listed below, sequenced in a study of T-cell reconstitution after alpha-beta-depleted transplantation in children (dated by TCRdb to 2015 to 2016). This specimen's treatment or condition label, interpreted: allogeneic hematopoietic cell transplantation with graft depleted of TCRalphabeta T cells and CD19 B cells. Library construction relied on PCR. Reads for this sample came from an Illumina HiSeq 2500. Molecular barcoding was employed in the preparation of TCR libraries, with unique molecular identifiers being used to normalize TCRbeta repertoire quantification. TCRdb took the public reads, trimmed them with fastp at Q25, ran MiXCR for clone calling and kept in-frame beta chains. Every entry covers one CDR3 protein and lists the most common genes and DNA from its rows. Counted in this sample were hundreds of thousands of distinct CDR3 sequences; over 10% of them appeared once. Jointly, the top ten make up roughly 2.3% of the sample.

Sample: PBMCs, mostly from graft donor cells, taken 360 days after TCRalphabeta/CD19-depleted stem cell transplant. All receptors come from a male patient younger than 18 who had a stem cell transplant for acute myeloid leukemia, so the T cells may come from the graft donor.

This clonotype has a count of ten or more. This sequence joins TRBV20-1 and TRBJ1-5; D gene uncertain. Germline CDR1 DFQATT, CDR2 SNEGSKA (reference sequence). This CDR3 region has 13 residues. V was cut by 2 bases and J by 0 bases, with 5 bases left in between. CDR3 sequence: CSARWLSNQPQHF. In DNA form, the CDR3 reads TGCAGTGCTAGATGGCTTAGCAATCAGCCCCAGCATTTT.

The chain recombines TRBV20-1 with TRBJ2-7; 8 nucleotides agree with TRBD1. CDR1 and CDR2 (germline): DFQATT, SNEGSKA (reference sequence). V lost 3 bases and J lost 0; bases outside the gene matches: 4. This CDR3 has 14 residues. CDR3 residues: CSASPGQASYEQYF. The DNA of the CDR3 is TGCAGTGCTAGCCCGGGACAGGCCTCCTACGAGCAGTACTTC.

This clonotype has a handful of counts. This chain connects TRBV7-6 to TRBJ2-7; no definite D call. CDR3 length: 14 amino acids. CDR1 and CDR2 from the germline V gene are SGHVS and FNYEAQ. V was cut by 1 base and J by 0 bases, with 7 bases left in between. CDR3 bases: TGTGCCAGCAGCTTAGAGGTAGTCTCCTACGAGCAGTACTTC. This encodes CASSLEVVSYEQYF.

This clonotype was counted at least ten times. V gene TRBV4-3 combines with J gene TRBJ1-5, with D tentatively TRBD1 (6 bases). The CDR3 contains 16 residues. CDR1 and CDR2 from the germline V gene are LGHNA and YSLEER. V lost 4 bases to trimming and J lost 3 bases, with 16 bases between them. CDR3 DNA sequence: TGCGCCAGCAGCCGCGCTGTCGGACAGTTCAATCAGCCCCAGCATTTT. Its translation: CASSRAVGQFNQPQHF.

The rearrangement joins TRBV7-8 to TRBJ2-7, with 7 bases identical to TRBD2. Germline assignment: CDR1 SGHVS and CDR2 FQNEAQ. The CDR3 extends over 17 amino acids. The V and J ends lost 3 bases and 2 bases, in that order; junction bases with no gene match: 13. In DNA, the CDR3 is TGTGCCAGCAGCTTTCAAATCCTCCGGGAGGCCGCCTACGAGCAGTACTTC. Its protein product is CASSFQILREAAYEQYF.

In this sample, this clonotype turned up many times. This chain links TRBV29-1 with TRBJ2-1; no clear D gene. Germline CDR1 is SQVTM and CDR2 is ANQGSEA. The CDR3 runs 13 residues. The V end lost 5 bases, the J end lost 7 bases, and 15 bases lay between the germline ends. The CDR3: CSVFGSVWNEQFF. The CDR3 DNA reads TGCAGCGTTTTTGGATCCGTTTGGAATGAGCAGTTCTTC.

Many counts were recorded for this clonotype. The chain carries TRBV29-1 and TRBJ2-7, with D perhaps TRBD1 or TRBD2 (5 bases each). CDR1 and CDR2 (germline): SQVTM, ANQGSEA. The CDR3 length is 15 residues. V was cut by 0 bases and J by 0 bases, with 12 bases left in between. The CDR3 nucleotides read TGCAGCGTTGAAGATCTTGGGGGAATCTCCTACGAGCAGTACTTC. This encodes CSVEDLGGISYEQYF.

This clonotype was picked up a small number of times. This chain links TRBV11-3 with TRBJ2-1; TRBD2 aligns across 9 bases. CDR1 and CDR2 (germline): SGHNT, YENEEA. V gave up 5 bases and J gave up 6 bases; unmatched junction bases: 11. The CDR3 covers 16 residues. CDR3 nucleotides: TGTGCCAGCAGCGCAGGCGTAGCGGGAGTCACCAATGAGCAGTTCTTC. Translating it yields CASSAGVAGVTNEQFF. Together with reference TRBV11-3 and TRBJ2-1, the CDR3 gives the full variable domain: EAGVVQSPRYKIIEKKQPVAFWCNPISGHNTLYWYLQNLGQGPELLIRYENEEAVDDSQLPKDRFSAERLKGVDSTLKIQPAELGDSAVYLCASSAGVAGVTNEQFFGPGTRLTVL.

The rearrangement uses TRBV29-1 and TRBJ2-7; 8 bases are a match to TRBD2. The V gene end was trimmed by 4 bases and the J gene end by 2 bases; junction bases not matched to a gene: 13. Germline V gives CDR1 SQVTM, CDR2 ANQGSEA. This CDR3 has 16 residues. The CDR3 bases are TGCAGCGTTGCGCGGGAGGTACCTATTACTACCTACGAGCAGTACTTC. Its protein product is CSVAREVPITTYEQYF.

This clonotype was seen many times. J is TRBJ2-1 and V is TRBV20-1, with 10 bases that match TRBD2. The CDR3 has 14 residues. The germline V gene encodes CDR1 DFQATT and CDR2 SNEGSKA (reference sequence). Trimming cost V 0 bases and J 8 bases; bases outside gene matches: 4. CDR3 DNA sequence: TGCAGTGCTAGAGATAGCGGGAGGTTTGATGAGCAGTTCTTC. It encodes CSARDSGRFDEQFF.